The TCR beta chain under discussion was sequenced for a study of T cell responses to AZD1222 COVID-19 vaccine. This clone was detected once. Its antigen remains unknown. The CDR3 is made up of 14 amino acids. V was trimmed by 4 bases and J by 0 bases, leaving 6 bases between them. Germline loops: CDR1 MGHDK, CDR2 SYGVNS. Points from the study as a whole: Baseline testing showed seropositivity in only 5 or 6 AZD1222 recipients. Among vaccine-associated CD4 TCRs, coverage spanned spike, with dominance at 160-218 and 743-854. The study found Spike-specific TCR breadth and depth rose after two AZD1222 doses. Unmutated variant regions are reportedly the target of nearly half of TCRs that are spike-specific.

Repertoires were generated with immunoSEQ multiplex PCR, while TCRdb's copy carries only in-frame clones and drops some. The data hold 180,000 or so clones, with roughly 92% observed a single time. The material was peripheral blood, obtained on day 0 of AZD1222 vaccination. The clonotype originates from an adult in good health. This chain connects TRBV25-1 to TRBJ2-2; possibly TRBD2 for D (5 bases). CDR3: CASSVLANTGELFF. For the CDR3, the DNA is TGTGCCAGCAGTGTACTAGCGAACACCGGGGAGCTGTTTTTT.